A single sample gave rise to the 10 T cell receptor beta chains below, sequenced in a study of T-cell reconstitution after alpha-beta-depleted transplantation in children. The library targeted TCRbeta and was prepared with unique molecular identifiers. MiXCR, run by TCRdb on the PCR reads, gives a single entry per CDR3 protein. The sample includes about 420,000 distinct CDR3 sequences, around 16% of them seen just once. Sequences were derived from PBMCs, mostly from graft donor cells, sampled 360 days after TCRalphabeta/CD19-depleted stem cell transplant. These receptors were collected from a boy under two years old who had a stem cell transplant for Wiskott-Aldrich syndrome, so the T cells may come from the graft donor.

This clonotype was recorded a few times. The rearrangement joins TRBV10-2 to TRBJ2-5; TRBD1 or TRBD2 may be the D gene (5 bases each). The CDR3 extends over 13 amino acids. The V end lost 3 bases, the J end lost 4 bases, and 9 bases lay between the germline ends. Germline assignment: CDR1 WSHSY and CDR2 SAAADI. The CDR3 loop reads CASSDLRGETQYF. The CDR3 region has the DNA TGCGCCAGCAGTGATTTGAGGGGAGAGACCCAGTACTTC.

As to this clonotype: One end of the junction is discordant with germline, which a read error may explain. V gene TRBV7-8 combines with J gene TRBJ2-3; either TRBD1 or TRBD2 may fit D (5 bases each). Looked up from germline, CDR1 is SGHVS and CDR2 is FQNEAQ. The CDR3 extends over 12 amino acids. The CDR3 nucleotides are TGTGCCAGCAGCCCGACACTACCGGGACGGCATTTT. Its translation is CASSPTLPGRHF.

This clonotype was seen only a few times. This chain uses TRBV20-1 with TRBJ2-3; TRBD2 matches 7 bases. Germline V CDR1 and CDR2: DFQATT, SNEGSKA (reference sequence). This CDR3 contains 12 residues. V lost 2 bases to trimming and J lost 8 bases; unmatched junction nucleotides: 4. CDR3 sequence: CSARLGRGTQYF. In DNA form, the CDR3 reads TGCAGTGCTAGACTAGGGAGGGGTACGCAGTATTTT.

This clonotype was recorded a few times. The V gene is TRBV6-1, the J gene TRBJ1-1, with 11 bases aligning to TRBD1. The CDR3 has 14 residues. Germline V CDR1 and CDR2: MNHNS, SASEGT. V gave up 3 bases and J gave up 4 bases; unmatched junction bases: 1. The CDR3 DNA reads as TGTGCCAGCAGTGAGGACAGGGGGCCCACTGAAGCTTTCTTT. It yields the protein CASSEDRGPTEAFF.

In this sample, this clonotype turned up a few times. The chain uses TRBV20-1 and TRBJ2-1, with 12 bases identical to TRBD2. Germline V lookup: CDR1 DFQATT, CDR2 SNEGSKA (reference sequence). The V and J ends lost 5 bases and 8 bases, in that order; junction bases with no gene match: 10. The CDR3 is 15 amino acids. Here the CDR3 reads CSAPTPSGRVDEQFF. CDR3 DNA sequence: TGCAGTGCTCCCACTCCTAGCGGGAGGGTCGATGAGCAGTTCTTC.

The chain uses TRBV7-9 and TRBJ2-1; D not resolved. With 7 bases removed from V and 6 bases from J, the gap between germline ends came to 10 bases. Looked up from germline, CDR1 is SEHNR and CDR2 is FQNEAQ (reference sequence). The CDR3 spans 12 residues. CDR3 coding DNA: TGTGCCAGCATTTCACGGGCCAATGAGCAGTTCTTC. Translation gives CASISRANEQFF.

The V gene is TRBV12-3 or TRBV12-4, the J gene TRBJ1-1; 7 positions agree with TRBD1. This CDR3 comprises 18 residues. Losses at the gene ends were 6 bases for V and 1 base for J; bases not matched to a gene: 17. The CDR3 is CASRSLWDSESENTEAFF. CDR3 DNA: TGTGCCAGCAGATCGCTCTGGGACAGCGAAAGCGAGAACACTGAAGCTTTCTTT.

This clonotype has a handful of counts. The rearrangement links TRBV5-1 to TRBJ2-6, with 7 bases matching TRBD1. This CDR3 comprises 15 residues. The V and J ends lost 4 bases and 4 bases, in that order; junction bases with no gene match: 5. Germline assignment: CDR1 SGHRS and CDR2 YFSETQ. The chain's CDR3 is CASSATGVGANVLTF. The CDR3 DNA reads TGCGCCAGCAGCGCAACAGGGGTAGGGGCCAACGTCCTGACTTTC.

The CDR3 region is CSAYDRGLNTEAFF. The DNA for the CDR3 is TGCAGTGCGTACGACAGGGGGCTGAACACTGAAGCTTTCTTT. The chain recombines TRBV20-1 with TRBJ1-1; 10 bases are a match to TRBD1. With 6 bases clipped from V and 0 bases from J, the junction kept 4 bases outside the gene matches. The CDR3 covers 14 residues. In germline, CDR1 is DFQATT, CDR2 SNEGSKA (reference sequence).

This clonotype was counted at least ten times. The rearrangement links TRBV3-1 to TRBJ2-2; D gene ambiguous. The germline V gene encodes CDR1 LGHDT and CDR2 YNNKEL (reference sequence). Deletions cut 4 bases from V and 8 bases from J, with 17 bases between. The CDR3 covers 15 residues. This CDR3 is CASSPTFPSRGELFF. In DNA, the CDR3 is TGTGCCAGCAGCCCTACGTTTCCTTCTAGGGGGGAGCTGTTTTTT.